The 5 T cell receptor beta chains below all came from one sample that was sequenced in a study of blood T cells in healthy people across ages. A J-beta primer mix and a sample-barcoded 5' primer were used in a second PCR of about 7 to 12 cycles. TCRdb redid the calling of the 5' RACE reads with MiXCR, one entry per CDR3 protein. The sample has about 1.8 million distinct CDR3 sequences; about 50% are singletons. What was sequenced was blood. Receptor source: a woman aged 40 to 55 in good health.

In this sample, this clonotype turned up a few times. The chain joins TRBV5-1 to TRBJ2-7; either TRBD1 or TRBD2 may fit D (5 bases each). CDR1 is SGHRS and CDR2 is YFSETQ in the germline V gene. V shed 4 bases and J shed 2 bases, with 16 bases lying between them. The CDR3 runs 15 residues. The CDR3 spells CASSTGLAVPYEQYF. The CDR3 nucleotides read TGCGCCAGCAGCACAGGACTCGCCGTACCCTACGAGCAGTACTTC.

This clonotype was observed a single time. The V gene is TRBV20-1, the J gene TRBJ1-2, with unresolved D. Germline loops: CDR1 DFQATT, CDR2 SNEGSKA (reference sequence). The V end was cut by 4 bases, the J end by 3 bases, with 9 bases between. The length of the CDR3 is 12 residues. Here the CDR3 reads CSAIGFDYGYTF. CDR3 sequence (DNA): TGCAGTGCTATCGGGTTTGACTATGGCTACACCTTC.

This sequence joins TRBV24-1 and TRBJ2-1; D is ambiguous. Trimming stripped 9 bases from V and 0 bases from J, with 11 bases between. CDR1 is KGHDR and CDR2 is SFDVKD in the germline V gene. The CDR3 runs 14 residues. CDR3 in DNA: TGTGCCACCGCCCCAGCGAGCTCCTACAATGAGCAGTTCTTC. It specifies CATAPASSYNEQFF.

V usage is TRBV12-3 or TRBV12-4 and J usage is TRBJ1-4; D is unresolved. The CDR3 length is 14 residues. Trimming left V 5 bases short and J 0 bases short, with 7 bases between. The CDR3 sequence: CASSKRATNEKLFF. CDR3 in DNA: TGTGCCAGCAGTAAGAGGGCAACTAATGAAAAACTGTTTTTT.

The chain carries TRBV18 and TRBJ2-1; D is perhaps TRBD2 (5 bases). V was pared by 1 base and J by 3 bases, with 16 bases between. The germline gives CDR1 KGHSH, CDR2 LQKENI. CDR3 length: 17 residues. The CDR3 reads CASSPRTHGVGYNEQFF. The CDR3 nucleotides read TGTGCCAGCTCACCACGGACCCACGGGGTGGGCTACAATGAGCAGTTCTTC.